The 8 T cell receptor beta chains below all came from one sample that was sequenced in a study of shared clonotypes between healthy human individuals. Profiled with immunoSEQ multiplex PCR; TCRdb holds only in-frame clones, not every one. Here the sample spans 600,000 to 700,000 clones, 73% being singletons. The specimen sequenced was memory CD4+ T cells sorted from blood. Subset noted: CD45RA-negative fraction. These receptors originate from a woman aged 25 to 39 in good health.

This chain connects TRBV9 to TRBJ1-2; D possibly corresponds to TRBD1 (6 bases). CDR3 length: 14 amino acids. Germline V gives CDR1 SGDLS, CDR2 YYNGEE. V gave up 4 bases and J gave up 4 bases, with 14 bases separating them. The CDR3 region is CASSQGQAGYGYTF. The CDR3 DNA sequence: TGTGCCAGCAGCCAGGGGCAGGCCGGCTATGGCTACACCTTC.

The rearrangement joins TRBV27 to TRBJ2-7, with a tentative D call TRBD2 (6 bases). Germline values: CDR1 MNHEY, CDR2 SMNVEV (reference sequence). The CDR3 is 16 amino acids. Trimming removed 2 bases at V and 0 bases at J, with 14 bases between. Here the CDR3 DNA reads TGTGCCAGCAGTTTAGCTGCGGGAATAAGCTCCTACGAGCAGTACTTC. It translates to CASSLAAGISSYEQYF.

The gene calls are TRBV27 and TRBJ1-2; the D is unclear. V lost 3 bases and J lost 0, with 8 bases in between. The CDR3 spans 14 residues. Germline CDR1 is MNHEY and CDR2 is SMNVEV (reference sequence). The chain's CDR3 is CASSLQETNYGYTF. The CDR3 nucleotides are TGTGCCAGCAGTTTGCAAGAGACTAACTATGGCTACACCTTC.

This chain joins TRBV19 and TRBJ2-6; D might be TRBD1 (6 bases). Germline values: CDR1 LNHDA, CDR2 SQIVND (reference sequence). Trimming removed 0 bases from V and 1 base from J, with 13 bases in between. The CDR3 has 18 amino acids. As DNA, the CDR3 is TGTGCCAGTAGTATAGATCAGGGGAGTCGATCTGGGGCCAACGTCCTGACTTTC. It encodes CASSIDQGSRSGANVLTF.

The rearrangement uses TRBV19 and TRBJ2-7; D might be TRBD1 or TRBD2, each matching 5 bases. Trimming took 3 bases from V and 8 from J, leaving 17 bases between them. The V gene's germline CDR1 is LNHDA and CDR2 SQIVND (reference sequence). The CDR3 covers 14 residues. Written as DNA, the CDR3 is TGTGCCAGTAGTATGGGGACCATTCCCTATCAGCAGTACTTC. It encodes CASSMGTIPYQQYF.

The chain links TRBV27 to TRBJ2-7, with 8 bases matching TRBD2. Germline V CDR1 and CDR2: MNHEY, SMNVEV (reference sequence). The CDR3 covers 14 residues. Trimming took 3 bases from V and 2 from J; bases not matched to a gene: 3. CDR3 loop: CASSLQRGPYEQYF. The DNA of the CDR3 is TGTGCCAGCAGTTTGCAGCGGGGGCCCTACGAGCAGTACTTC.

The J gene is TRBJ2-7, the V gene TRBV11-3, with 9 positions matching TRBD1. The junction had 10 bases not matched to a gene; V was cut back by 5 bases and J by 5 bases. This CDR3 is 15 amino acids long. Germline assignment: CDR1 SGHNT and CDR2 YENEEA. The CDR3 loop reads CASSLTGTGFHEQYF. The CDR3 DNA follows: TGTGCCAGCAGCCTCACCGGGACAGGGTTCCACGAGCAGTACTTC. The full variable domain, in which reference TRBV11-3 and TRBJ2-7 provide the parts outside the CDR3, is EAGVVQSPRYKIIEKKQPVAFWCNPISGHNTLYWYLQNLGQGPELLIRYENEEAVDDSQLPKDRFSAERLKGVDSTLKIQPAELGDSAVYLCASSLTGTGFHEQYFGPGTRLTVT.

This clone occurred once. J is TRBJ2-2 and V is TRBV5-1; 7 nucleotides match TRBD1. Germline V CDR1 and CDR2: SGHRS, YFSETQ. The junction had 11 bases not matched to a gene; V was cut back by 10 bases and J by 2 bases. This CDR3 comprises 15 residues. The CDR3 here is CASRLGTDNTGELFF. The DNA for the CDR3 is TGCGCCTCCCGACTGGGGACAGATAACACCGGGGAGCTGTTTTTT. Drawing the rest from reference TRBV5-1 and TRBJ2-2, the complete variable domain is KAGVTQTPRYLIKTRGQQVTLSCSPISGHRSVSWYQQTPGQGLQFLFEYFSETQRNKGNFPGRFSGRQFSNSRSEMNVSTLELGDSALYLCASRLGTDNTGELFFGEGSRLTVL.